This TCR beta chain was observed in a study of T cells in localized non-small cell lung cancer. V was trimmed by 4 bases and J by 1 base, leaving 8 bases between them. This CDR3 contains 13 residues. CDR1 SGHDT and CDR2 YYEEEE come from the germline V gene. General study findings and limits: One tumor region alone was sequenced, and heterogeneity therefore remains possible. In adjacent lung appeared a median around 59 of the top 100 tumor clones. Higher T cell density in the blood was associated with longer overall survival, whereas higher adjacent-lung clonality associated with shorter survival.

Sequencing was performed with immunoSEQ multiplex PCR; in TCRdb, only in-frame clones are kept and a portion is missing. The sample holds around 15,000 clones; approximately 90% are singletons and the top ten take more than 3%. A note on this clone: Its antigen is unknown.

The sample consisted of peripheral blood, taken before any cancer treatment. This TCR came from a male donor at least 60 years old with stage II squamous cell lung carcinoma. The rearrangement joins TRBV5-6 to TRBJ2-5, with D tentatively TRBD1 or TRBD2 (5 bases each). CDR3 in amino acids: CASSRGTQETQYF. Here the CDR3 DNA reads TGTGCCAGCAGCCGAGGGACCCAAGAGACCCAGTACTTC.